Listed below are T cell receptor beta chains from one sample, sequenced in a study of cytomegalovirus exposure and HLA in healthy donors. TCRdb keeps only in-frame clones here, not all; method: immunoSEQ multiplex PCR. The table shows approximately 65,000 clones, with roughly 96% occurring only once. The sample consisted of PBMCs. Receptors were obtained from a man aged 18 to 29 in good health and CMV-seronegative. CDR3s include the opening cysteine and the closing phenylalanine or tryptophan. The D gene is left open where the match is weak. Rows may omit the clone size; those that give it use once, few, many or a size class.

D gene	V gene	clone size	J gene	CDR3 protein	CDR3 DNA
TRBD1	TRBV29-1	NA	TRBJ1-2	CSVPRKDRDQGYGYTF	TGCAGCGTCCCACGGAAAGACAGGGATCAAGGCTATGGCTACACCTTC
NA	TRBV6-1	once	TRBJ1-1	CASRGGHSNTEAFF	TGTGCCAGCAGGGGCGGACACTCCAACACTGAAGCTTTCTTT
NA	TRBV4-1	NA	TRBJ2-7	CASSRKQGLEQYF	TGCGCCAGCAGCCGAAAACAGGGCCTTGAGCAGTACTTC
TRBD1	TRBV7-6	NA	TRBJ1-1	CASSSVGGFVNTEAFF	TGTGCCAGCAGCTCCGTAGGGGGCTTCGTGAACACTGAAGCTTTCTTT
NA	TRBV30	NA	TRBJ2-7	CAWAPSTGRGQYF	TGTGCCTGGGCCCCCTCGACAGGTCGTGGGCAGTACTTC
TRBD2	TRBV9	NA	TRBJ2-1	CASSVVAGGYNEQFF	TGTGCCAGCAGCGTAGTAGCGGGAGGCTACAATGAGCAGTTCTTC
TRBD2	TRBV7-9	NA	TRBJ2-3	CASSQLAGAPADTQYF	TGTGCCAGCAGCCAACTAGCGGGAGCCCCGGCAGATACGCAGTATTTT
TRBD1	TRBV7-9	NA	TRBJ2-7	CASSSGTDPYEQYF	TGTGCCAGCAGCTCCGGGACAGACCCCTACGAGCAGTACTTC
NA	TRBV2	NA	TRBJ2-1	CASSEGRYNEQFF	TGTGCCAGCAGTGAGGGCCGCTACAATGAGCAGTTCTTC
TRBD1	TRBV6-5	NA	TRBJ2-1	CASSSGTGFFNEQFF	TGTGCCAGCAGCTCCGGGACAGGGTTTTTCAATGAGCAGTTCTTC
TRBD2	TRBV11-1	NA	TRBJ2-2	CASSLNFLAGGGELFF	TGTGCCAGCAGCTTAAATTTCCTAGCGGGAGGCGGGGAGCTGTTTTTT
NA	TRBV5-4	NA	TRBJ2-1	CASSLREDNEQFF	TGTGCCAGCAGCTTGAGAGAAGACAATGAGCAGTTCTTC
NA	TRBV4-2	NA	TRBJ2-1	CASSQDKAGLDEQFF	TGTGCCAGCAGCCAAGATAAGGCAGGGTTAGATGAGCAGTTCTTC
NA	TRBV5-4	NA	TRBJ2-2	CASSLGGVGGELFF	TGTGCCAGCAGCTTAGGGGGGGTTGGCGGGGAGCTGTTTTTT
NA	TRBV5-1	NA	TRBJ2-7	CASRRAGTSYEQYF	TGCGCCAGCAGAAGGGCAGGGACTTCCTACGAGCAGTACTTC
TRBD1	TRBV19	NA	TRBJ1-1	CASSQGDRGRDTEAFF	TGTGCCAGTAGTCAAGGGGACAGGGGGCGTGACACTGAAGCTTTCTTT
NA	TRBV11-3	NA	TRBJ2-7	CASQRSTSYEQYF	TGTGCCAGCCAGAGGTCGACCTCCTACGAGCAGTACTTC
NA	TRBV4-1	NA	TRBJ1-1	CASSQEGLVSTEAFF	TGCGCCAGCAGTCAAGAGGGACTTGTTAGCACTGAAGCTTTCTTT
TRBD1	TRBV6-5	NA	TRBJ1-6	CASSTGGSYNSPLHF	TGTGCCAGCAGTACAGGGGGCTCTTATAATTCACCCCTCCACTTT
TRBD1	TRBV7-9	NA	TRBJ2-7	CASSPPSGTGYYEQYF	TGTGCCAGCAGCCCACCCTCGGGGACAGGGTATTACGAGCAGTACTTC
NA	TRBV4-1	NA	TRBJ1-6	CASSPRAGTGEDSNSPLHF	TGCGCCAGCAGCCCAAGAGCAGGGACGGGGGAAGATAGTAATTCACCCCTCCACTTT
TRBD1	TRBV5-6	NA	TRBJ1-4	CASSPGGKEEKLFF	TGTGCCAGCAGCCCAGGGGGCAAGGAAGAAAAACTGTTTTTT
NA	TRBV19	NA	TRBJ1-1	CASSIALNTEAFF	TGTGCCAGTAGTATAGCCTTAAACACTGAAGCTTTCTTT
NA	TRBV29-1	NA	TRBJ2-3	CSVEDPRQVPFSTDTQYF	TGCAGCGTTGAAGATCCCCGGCAGGTACCCTTTAGCACAGATACGCAGTATTTT
NA	TRBV5-8	NA	TRBJ1-1	CASSLGENTEAFF	TGTGCCAGCAGCCTAGGGGAGAACACTGAAGCTTTCTTT
NA	TRBV27	NA	TRBJ2-7	CASSLYSEGEQYF	TGTGCCAGCAGTTTATACTCCGAGGGCGAGCAGTACTTC
NA	TRBV7-9	NA	TRBJ2-7	CASSRQAYEQYF	TGTGCCAGCAGCCGACAGGCCTACGAGCAGTACTTC
NA	TRBV5-6	NA	TRBJ1-5	CASSLERNQPQHF	TGTGCCAGCAGCTTGGAGCGCAATCAGCCCCAGCATTTT
NA	TRBV2	NA	TRBJ1-1	CASRNREGPSTEAFF	TGTGCCAGCAGGAACAGGGAGGGACCAAGCACTGAAGCTTTCTTT
NA	TRBV9	NA	TRBJ1-1	CASSVESGLDTEAFF	TGTGCCAGCAGCGTAGAGTCAGGGTTGGACACTGAAGCTTTCTTT
NA	TRBV10-3	NA	TRBJ2-1	CAISDAGSYNEQFF	TGTGCCATCAGTGATGCAGGGTCCTACAATGAGCAGTTCTTC
NA	TRBV12-5	NA	TRBJ1-1	CASGVAENTEAFF	TGTGCTAGTGGCGTGGCAGAGAACACTGAAGCTTTCTTT
NA	TRBV6-6	NA	TRBJ1-5	CASTRDTNQPQHF	TGTGCCAGCACCCGGGACACCAATCAGCCCCAGCATTTT